Reported below is one TCR beta chain. Its antigen remains unidentified. This table comes from immunoSEQ multiplex PCR, and its TCRdb copy is limited to in-frame clones, with some not included. The data show about 130,000 clones, around 80% seen once. This sample was taken from a study of radiation and T cells in renal cell carcinoma. Findings and caveats of the study: In blood, top tumor clones expanded by 2 weeks, shrinking by 4.

Unmatched junction bases numbered 3, after V lost 3 bases and J lost 1 base. CDR3 length: 15 amino acids. Germline lookup yields CDR1 SGDLS and CDR2 YYNGEE. Time point denoted: blood 2 weeks post-SBRT. Regarding treatment: 15 Gy SBRT to primary tumor, nephrectomy 4 weeks later. Blood was sampled at baseline, 2 weeks and 4 weeks after SBRT. The patient's renal cell carcinoma had clear cell pathology. The origin of this receptor is a man aged 50-60 years with renal cell carcinoma. This chain uses TRBV9 with TRBJ2-7; 11 nucleotides line up with TRBD2. The starting material was blood, obtained from a patient whose treatment included radiotherapy and nephrectomy. The DNA for the CDR3 is TGTGCCAGCAGCGCAAGACTAGCGGGATCCTACGAGCAGTACTTC. This codes for CASSARLAGSYEQYF.